A single sample gave rise to the 18 T cell receptor beta chains below, sequenced in a study of cytomegalovirus exposure and HLA in healthy donors (dated by TCRdb to the late 2010s). The protocol used for the library was the immunoSEQ multiplex PCR assay. For the multiplex PCR, a mixture combining 60 forward primers for TCR Vbeta segments and 13 reverse primers for TCR Jbeta segments was used. TCRdb provides this immuneACCESS table in a form limited to in-frame rearrangements. Some clones are lacking; in checked studies, under half of them reflect an unresolved V gene, and why the rest are absent is not known. This sample has 110,000 to 150,000 clones in its table, and 55% to 85% of those were observed once. Approximately 2% of the sample lies in the top ten. Material for sequencing was PBMCs. The source is a man aged 35-49 years in good health and CMV-seronegative.

This clone has just one count. The gene calls are TRBV7-9 and TRBJ2-1; 9 bases map to TRBD2. The CDR3 is 18 amino acids. Unmatched junction bases numbered 12, after V lost 6 bases and J lost 0 bases. Germline V CDR1 and CDR2: SEHNR, FQNEAQ (reference sequence). The CDR3 DNA reads as TGTGCCAGCAGGCCACTAGCGGGCACTGTCAGCTCCTACAATGAGCAGTTCTTC. Protein: CASRPLAGTVSSYNEQFF.

The count of this clone is one. The chain employs TRBV7-2 and TRBJ1-2; D call uncertain. V lost 1 base and J lost 1, with 7 bases in between. The CDR3 runs to 14 residues. The V gene's germline CDR1 is SGHTA and CDR2 FQGNSA. CDR3 in amino acids: CASSLGRDNYGYTF. In nucleotides, the CDR3 is TGTGCCAGCAGCTTAGGCCGGGATAACTATGGCTACACCTTC.

The V and J genes are TRBV5-1 and TRBJ2-7, with no clear D. Germline lookup yields CDR1 SGHRS and CDR2 YFSETQ. This CDR3 is built from 14 residues. The V end lost 1 base, the J end lost 6 bases, and 14 bases lay between the germline ends. Here the CDR3 DNA reads TGCGCCAGCAGCTTGTCGTTGTTTTCGGGCGAGCAGTACTTC. Its protein product is CASSLSLFSGEQYF.

V and J are TRBV5-1 and TRBJ2-5, with D perhaps matching TRBD2 (5 bases). This CDR3 spans 14 amino acids. Germline-derived CDR1 and CDR2 are SGHRS and YFSETQ. V lost 0 bases to trimming and J lost 6 bases, with 12 bases between them. CDR3 region: CASSLAASRQTQYF. The CDR3 DNA reads TGCGCCAGCAGCTTGGCCGCTAGCCGGCAGACCCAGTACTTC.

This clone has only one observation. This rearrangement joins TRBV6-5 to TRBJ2-7; 9 nucleotides match TRBD1. Germline lookup yields CDR1 MNHEY and CDR2 SVGAGI. The CDR3 extends over 16 amino acids. The junction had 7 bases not matched to a gene; V was cut back by 4 bases and J by 0 bases. In DNA form, the CDR3 reads TGTGCCAGCAGTTCCATGGACAGGGGAGGCTCCTACGAGCAGTACTTC. Its translation is CASSSMDRGGSYEQYF.

The chain recombines TRBV7-2 with TRBJ2-1; 9 bases match TRBD2. Germline V gene data show CDR1 as SGHTA and CDR2 as FQGNSA. J was trimmed by 0 bases and V by 5 bases; bases with no gene match: 5. The CDR3 has 16 amino acids. CDR3 region: CASSGSTSGSYNEQFF. DNA for the CDR3: TGTGCCAGCAGCGGATCGACTAGCGGCTCCTACAATGAGCAGTTCTTC.

The rearrangement joins TRBV5-4 to TRBJ1-2, with D possibly matching TRBD1 (5 bases). This CDR3 region has 14 residues. Germline V gives CDR1 SGHNT, CDR2 YYREEE (reference sequence). V lost 3 bases and J 3 bases, leaving 12 bases between the germline ends. The CDR3 DNA follows: TGTGCCAGCAGCTCGGAGGCGGGGGACTATGGCTACACCTTC. Protein: CASSSEAGDYGYTF.

The chain links TRBV18 to TRBJ2-1; no clear D. The CDR3 is made up of 13 amino acids. CDR1 and CDR2 from the germline V gene are KGHSH and LQKENI. V gave up 2 bases and J gave up 6 bases, with 8 bases separating them. CDR3 coding DNA: TGTGCCAGCTCACCATCTATCGGCAATGAGCAGTTCTTC. Its protein is CASSPSIGNEQFF.

This chain links TRBV9 with TRBJ2-2, with 8 nucleotides matching TRBD1. This CDR3 is 17 amino acids long. The V gene end was trimmed by 0 bases and the J gene end by 3 bases; junction bases not matched to a gene: 7. The germline V gene has CDR1 SGDLS and CDR2 YYNGEE. Here the CDR3 DNA reads TGTGCCAGCAGCGTAGGAACCGGGACAGGTTACACCGGGGAGCTGTTTTTT. Its protein is CASSVGTGTGYTGELFF. The whole variable domain, remainder taken from reference TRBV9 and TRBJ2-2, is DSGVTQTPKHLITATGQRVTLRCSPRSGDLSVYWYQQSLDQGLQFLIQYYNGEERAKGNILERFSAQQFPDLHSELNLSSLELGDSALYFCASSVGTGTGYTGELFFGEGSRLTVL.

The chain has TRBV5-1 and TRBJ2-5; the D gene is possibly TRBD1 (6 bases). CDR1 is SGHRS and CDR2 is YFSETQ in the germline V gene. V gave up 2 bases and J gave up 4 bases, with 12 bases separating them. This CDR3 has 14 residues. CDR3 nucleotides: TGCGCCAGCAGCTTTGACAGGCTTGGAGAGACCCAGTACTTC. Amino acid sequence: CASSFDRLGETQYF. Full variable domain (remainder filled in from reference TRBV5-1 and TRBJ2-5): KAGVTQTPRYLIKTRGQQVTLSCSPISGHRSVSWYQQTPGQGLQFLFEYFSETQRNKGNFPGRFSGRQFSNSRSEMNVSTLELGDSALYLCASSFDRLGETQYFGPGTRLLVL.

V usage is TRBV4-1 and J usage is TRBJ1-2; 7 bases match TRBD1. The CDR3 spans 15 residues. V lost 4 bases, J lost 7 bases, and 12 bases stayed unmatched. Germline values: CDR1 MGHRA, CDR2 YSYEKL. The CDR3 spells CASSLLRGHRLGYTF. The CDR3 DNA reads TGCGCCAGCAGCCTTCTGAGGGGGCACCGACTTGGCTACACCTTC.

The rearrangement links TRBV5-1 to TRBJ1-4, with TRBD1 matching 7 bases. V lost 4 bases to trimming and J lost 1 base; unmatched junction nucleotides: 4. CDR3 length: 15 residues. Germline CDR1 reads SGHRS; CDR2 reads YFSETQ. The CDR3 nucleotides are TGCGCCAGCAGCCTGCGACAGGGAACTAATGAAAAACTGTTTTTT. As protein: CASSLRQGTNEKLFF.

This chain connects TRBV28 to TRBJ2-3; D possibly corresponds to TRBD2 (5 bases). CDR3 size: 16 residues. Looked up from germline, CDR1 is MDHEN and CDR2 is SYDVKM. Trimming cost V 2 bases and J 2 bases, with 14 bases left between them. The DNA for the CDR3 is TGTGCCAGCAGTTTAAACGTAGCGAGGCCCACAGATACGCAGTATTTT. Residues: CASSLNVARPTDTQYF.

The genes are TRBV4-3 and TRBJ2-7, with D perhaps TRBD1 (6 bases). This CDR3 has 15 residues. Trimming shortened V by 0 bases and J by 1 base, and 10 bases separated the two germline ends. The germline CDR1 and CDR2 sequences are LGHNA and YSLEER. Written as DNA, the CDR3 is TGCGCCAGCAGCCAAGATTATGGACAGTCCTACGAGCAGTACTTC. Amino acid sequence: CASSQDYGQSYEQYF.

This chain connects TRBV5-5 to TRBJ2-7; a possible D gene is TRBD1 (6 bases). The length of the CDR3 is 15 residues. Trimming pared 0 bases from V and 3 bases from J, leaving 13 bases between. Germline CDR1 and CDR2: SGHKS and YYEKEE (reference sequence). The CDR3 region is CASSLASGQNYEQYF. As DNA, the CDR3 is TGTGCCAGCAGCTTGGCCTCAGGACAGAACTACGAGCAGTACTTC. Drawing the rest from reference TRBV5-5 and TRBJ2-7, the complete variable domain is DAGVTQSPTHLIKTRGQQVTLRCSPISGHKSVSWYQQVLGQGPQFIFQYYEKEERGRGNFPDRFSARQFPNYSSELNVNALLLGDSALYLCASSLASGQNYEQYFGPGTRLTVT.

J is TRBJ2-7 and V is TRBV5-1, with 13 bases fitting TRBD2. The germline CDR1 and CDR2 sequences are SGHRS and YFSETQ. Trimming removed 4 bases from V and 2 bases from J; junction bases left unmatched: 3. The CDR3 covers 15 residues. DNA of the CDR3: TGCGCCAGCAGCACAGGACTAGCGGGAGCCTACGAGCAGTACTTC. Translation gives CASSTGLAGAYEQYF.

The V and J genes are TRBV5-6 and TRBJ1-2, with TRBD1 as a possible D gene (5 bases). This CDR3 contains 13 residues. Germline lookup yields CDR1 SGHDT and CDR2 YYEEEE. Between the trimmed V and J ends, which lost 0 bases and 4 bases, there was a span of 7 bases. For the CDR3, the DNA is TGTGCCAGCAGCTTGGGACAGACCTATGGCTACACCTTC. Its protein product is CASSLGQTYGYTF.

This clone was counted between two and nine times. The rearrangement links TRBV19 to TRBJ1-5; TRBD1 might be the D (5 bases). The CDR3 length is 17 residues. V was trimmed by 5 bases and J by 0 bases, leaving 17 bases between them. In germline, CDR1 is LNHDA, CDR2 SQIVND (reference sequence). CDR3 in DNA: TGTGCCAGTAGTCTCCAGGGAGGAAGTGGTAGCAATCAGCCCCAGCATTTT. Translation gives CASSLQGGSGSNQPQHF. The variable domain in full, completed from reference TRBV19 and TRBJ1-5, reads DGGITQSPKYLFRKEGQNVTLSCEQNLNHDAMYWYRQDPGQGLRLIYYSQIVNDFQKGDIAEGYSVSREKKESFPLTVTSAQKNPTAFYLCASSLQGGSGSNQPQHFGDGTRLSIL.